Presented here are 29 T cell receptor beta chains from one specimen sequenced in a study of T cell responses to AZD1222 COVID-19 vaccine. Here immunoSEQ multiplex PCR was the method, and the copy in TCRdb shows in-frame clones only, minus some. Of 150,000 to 200,000 clones listed, over 70% were seen once; the top ten hold approximately 2.7%. The material was peripheral blood, obtained on day 0 of MenACWY control vaccination. The origin of the receptors is an adult in good health.

The rearrangement uses TRBV11-2 and TRBJ2-7; 7 bases map to TRBD1. Trimming at V came to 4 bases and at J to 6 bases, leaving 12 bases not matched to a gene. Per germline, CDR1 SGHAT and CDR2 FQNNGV. This CDR3 contains 15 residues. CDR3 bases: TGTGCCAGCAGCTCGCGAGCCAAGGGGGCTGCCGAGCAGTACTTC. Its protein is CASSSRAKGAAEQYF.

For the CDR3, the DNA is TGTGCCAGCAGCGCGGGACTTGCCCCCAACGAGCAGTACTTC. Its protein is CASSAGLAPNEQYF. V gene TRBV9 combines with J gene TRBJ2-7; D possibly corresponds to TRBD2 (6 bases). Germline V gene lookup returns CDR1 SGDLS and CDR2 YYNGEE. V lost 3 bases and J 5 bases, leaving 15 bases between the germline ends. The CDR3 is made up of 14 amino acids.

V gene TRBV2 combines with J gene TRBJ1-4; D remains ambiguous. The CDR3 is 12 amino acids. V lost 2 bases, J lost 8 bases, and 6 bases lay in between. Per germline, CDR1 SNHLY and CDR2 FYNNEI. CDR3 bases: TGTGCCAGCAGTGAAAGTCGGGAAAAACTGTTTTTT. Protein: CASSESREKLFF.

The chain joins TRBV6-4 to TRBJ1-6; the match to TRBD1 covers 10 bases. Looked up from germline, CDR1 is MRHNA and CDR2 is SNTAGT. The CDR3 contains 20 residues. The trim removed 0 bases at V and 0 bases at J, leaving 8 bases unmatched. The CDR3 nucleotides read TGTGCCAGCAGTGACTCGAAATTCAGGACAGGGGGCTCCTATAATTCACCCCTCCACTTT. Its translation is CASSDSKFRTGGSYNSPLHF.

The chain joins TRBV4-3 to TRBJ1-2; D ambiguous. Germline V gene data show CDR1 as LGHNA and CDR2 as YSLEER. The CDR3 sequence is 16 residues long. Trimming cost V 1 base and J 1 base, with 13 bases left between them. CDR3 amino acids: CASSQVGIPNNYGYTF. In nucleotides, the CDR3 is TGCGCCAGCAGCCAAGTAGGGATACCCAATAACTATGGCTACACCTTC.

This clone was observed a few times. The J gene is TRBJ2-7, the V gene TRBV5-1; D gene unclear. The CDR3 spans 12 residues. In germline, CDR1 is SGHRS, CDR2 YFSETQ. V lost 0 bases, J lost 6 bases, and 7 bases lay in between. The CDR3 reads CASSLDSLEQYF. As DNA, the CDR3 is TGCGCCAGCAGCTTGGACAGCCTCGAGCAGTACTTC.

This clone was detected only a few times. The chain carries TRBV30 and TRBJ1-2, with 8 bases matching TRBD1. The CDR3 contains 14 residues. Germline CDR1 reads GTSNPN; CDR2 reads SVGIG (reference sequence). The J segment lost 3 bases and the V segment lost 2 bases, leaving 5 bases of the junction unmatched. The CDR3 sequence is CAWSWTGSDYGYTF. The CDR3, as DNA: TGTGCCTGGAGTTGGACAGGGTCCGACTATGGCTACACCTTC.

This clone was detected a few times. This chain links TRBV2 with TRBJ2-7; D remains ambiguous. CDR3 size: 14 residues. Germline V gene lookup returns CDR1 SNHLY and CDR2 FYNNEI. The germline V and J ends were trimmed by 6 bases and 0 bases, with 12 bases remaining between them. The DNA for the CDR3 is TGTGCCAGCAGCGATGGGCGAACCTCCTACGAGCAGTACTTC. It is translated as CASSDGRTSYEQYF.

This chain links TRBV24-1 with TRBJ2-5; 8 bases map to TRBD2. The CDR3 runs to 14 residues. J lost 6 bases, V lost 3 bases, and 5 bases had no gene match. Germline V gene lookup returns CDR1 KGHDR and CDR2 SFDVKD. The CDR3: CATSDGTRPQTQYF. CDR3 DNA: TGTGCCACCAGTGATGGGACTAGGCCCCAGACCCAGTACTTC.

The chain is built from TRBV24-1 and TRBJ2-7; D not resolved. The V gene's germline CDR1 is KGHDR and CDR2 SFDVKD. This CDR3 is 16 amino acids long. V lost 0 bases, J lost 2 bases, and 13 bases lay in between. The CDR3 reads CATSDLRAADPYEQYF. The CDR3 DNA reads as TGTGCCACCAGTGATTTGCGGGCGGCCGACCCCTACGAGCAGTACTTC.

The chain employs TRBV7-2 and TRBJ1-1; no clear D gene. Germline CDR1 reads SGHTA; CDR2 reads FQGNSA. The V end lost 5 bases, the J end lost 4 bases, and 17 bases lay between the germline ends. The CDR3 is made up of 15 amino acids. The CDR3 protein is CASSPSRRPSTEAFF. The CDR3 DNA is TGTGCCAGCAGCCCCTCTCGCCGGCCGAGCACTGAAGCTTTCTTT.

This clone was seen only a few times. Written as DNA, the CDR3 is TGTGCCAGCAGTTTCGGGCCCGGGACAGCCCAGCCCCAGCATTTT. Its translation is CASSFGPGTAQPQHF. The chain links TRBV28 to TRBJ1-5, with 7 bases identical to TRBD1. V gave up 3 bases and J gave up 7 bases; unmatched junction bases: 9. CDR1 MDHEN and CDR2 SYDVKM come from the germline V gene. This CDR3 has 15 amino acids.

The CDR3 region has the DNA TGCGCCAGCAGCTTGGCCTTGGGACAGGGTACGACTAATTCACCCCTCCACTTT. It encodes CASSLALGQGTTNSPLHF. The chain uses TRBV5-1 and TRBJ1-6; 9 nucleotides line up with TRBD1. V gave up 0 bases and J gave up 6 bases; unmatched junction bases: 10. Looked up from germline, CDR1 is SGHRS and CDR2 is YFSETQ. The CDR3 is made up of 18 amino acids.

This rearrangement joins TRBV25-1 to TRBJ2-3; unclear D gene. CDR3 size: 12 residues. Between the trimmed V and J ends, which lost 4 bases and 1 base, there was a span of 3 bases. CDR1 MGHDK and CDR2 SYGVNS come from the germline V gene. This CDR3 is CASSAGTDTQYF. The DNA of the CDR3 is TGTGCCAGCAGTGCCGGCACAGATACGCAGTATTTT.

CDR3: CASDWDGIYEQYF. In DNA, the CDR3 is TGTGCCAGCGACTGGGACGGTATCTACGAGCAGTACTTC. The gene calls are TRBV6-5 and TRBJ2-7, with D perhaps assigned TRBD1 or TRBD2 (5 bases each). Germline-derived CDR1 and CDR2 are MNHEY and SVGAGI. This CDR3 has 13 residues. V dropped 8 bases and J dropped 3 bases, with 14 bases sitting between them.

Here the CDR3 reads CASGLGGEDTQYF. For the CDR3, the DNA is TGTGCCAGCGGCTTGGGAGGGGAGGATACGCAGTATTTT. The rearrangement uses TRBV25-1 and TRBJ2-3; 7 bases fit TRBD2. The CDR3 sequence is 13 residues long. Per the germline V gene, CDR1 is MGHDK and CDR2 is SYGVNS. V shed 8 bases, J shed 6 bases, and the junction held 8 bases outside the gene matches.

The gene calls are TRBV15 and TRBJ1-2, with a tentative D call TRBD1 (5 bases). CDR1 LNHNV and CDR2 YYDKDF come from the germline V gene (reference sequence). The CDR3 has 17 amino acids. The V end was cut by 4 bases, the J end by 7 bases, with 25 bases between. The CDR3 reads CATSTTKGRGTEFGYTF. In DNA form, the CDR3 reads TGTGCCACCAGCACCACGAAGGGTCGGGGGACTGAGTTTGGCTACACCTTC.

V usage is TRBV6-1 and J usage is TRBJ1-1, with D tentatively TRBD1 (6 bases). Trimming cost V 3 bases and J 4 bases, with 9 bases left between them. Germline V gene sequence: CDR1 MNHNS, CDR2 SASEGT. CDR3 length: 13 amino acids. CDR3 nucleotides: TGTGCCAGCAGTGACAGGGGAGGCACTGAAGCTTTCTTT. This sequence encodes CASSDRGGTEAFF.

The chain recombines TRBV7-9 with TRBJ2-7, with TRBD1 matching 8 bases. Germline V gene lookup returns CDR1 SEHNR and CDR2 FQNEAQ (reference sequence). The CDR3 runs to 15 residues. The V segment lost 5 bases and the J segment 6 bases; nucleotides outside the gene matches: 12. CDR3 nucleotides: TGTGCCAGCAGCCCCCCCGGACAGGGAGGCACCGAGCAGTACTTC. Translated, it gives CASSPPGQGGTEQYF. Together with reference TRBV7-9 and TRBJ2-7, the CDR3 gives the full variable domain: DTGVSQNPRHKITKRGQNVTFRCDPISEHNRLYWYRQTLGQGPEFLTYFQNEAQLEKSRLLSDRFSAERPKGSFSTLEIQRTEQGDSAMYLCASSPPGQGGTEQYFGPGTRLTVT.

CDR3 amino acids: CASSFGETDTQYF. CDR3 DNA: TGTGCCAGCAGTTTCGGGGAAACAGATACGCAGTATTTT. The chain couples TRBV12-3 or TRBV12-4 to TRBJ2-3; possible D gene TRBD2, 5 bases. The V gene lost 3 bases and the J gene lost 3 bases, with 7 bases spanning the gap. CDR3 length equals 13 residues.

CDR3 residues: CASSAGGPPDTQYF. As DNA, the CDR3 is TGTGCCAGCAGTGCGGGGGGGCCCCCAGATACGCAGTATTTT. The J gene is TRBJ2-3, the V gene TRBV27, with 9 bases fitting TRBD2. Germline V gene sequence: CDR1 MNHEY, CDR2 SMNVEV (reference sequence). V lost 5 bases and J lost 4; bases outside the gene matches: 4. This CDR3 has 14 amino acids.

The J gene is TRBJ1-5, the V gene TRBV19; 7 bases are shared with TRBD1. Trimming removed 1 base from V and 7 bases from J; junction bases left unmatched: 10. The germline gives CDR1 LNHDA, CDR2 SQIVND (reference sequence). The CDR3 runs to 16 residues. The CDR3 sequence: CASSIGGTDPGQPQHF. The CDR3 DNA sequence: TGTGCCAGTAGTATAGGCGGGACAGACCCAGGGCAGCCCCAGCATTTT.

The rearrangement joins TRBV4-3 to TRBJ2-1; D ambiguous. There are 18 residues in the CDR3. Germline V gives CDR1 LGHNA, CDR2 YSLEER. Trimming left V 0 bases short and J 0 bases short, with 15 bases between. CDR3 nucleotide sequence: TGCGCCAGCAGCCAAGATTCGTCGCCCGCGAGCTCCTACAATGAGCAGTTCTTC. This translates into CASSQDSSPASSYNEQFF.

V usage is TRBV5-1 and J usage is TRBJ2-7; D is perhaps TRBD2 (6 bases). The CDR3 extends over 15 amino acids. Germline assignment: CDR1 SGHRS and CDR2 YFSETQ. V was clipped by 1 base and J by 2 bases, with 13 bases between them. CDR3 protein: CASSLIGGLAYEQYF. The CDR3 nucleotides read TGCGCCAGCAGCTTGATCGGGGGTCTAGCCTACGAGCAGTACTTC. The full variable domain, its missing parts supplied by reference TRBV5-1 and TRBJ2-7, is KAGVTQTPRYLIKTRGQQVTLSCSPISGHRSVSWYQQTPGQGLQFLFEYFSETQRNKGNFPGRFSGRQFSNSRSEMNVSTLELGDSALYLCASSLIGGLAYEQYFGPGTRLTVT.

The genes are TRBV19 and TRBJ2-1, with D possibly matching TRBD2 (5 bases). CDR1 is LNHDA and CDR2 is SQIVND in the germline V gene (reference sequence). The CDR3 spans 13 residues. V shed 4 bases and J shed 7 bases, with 11 bases lying between them. The CDR3 loop reads CASSSLALNEQFF. CDR3 nucleotides: TGTGCCAGTAGTAGTCTAGCTTTAAATGAGCAGTTCTTC.

The chain has TRBV5-4 and TRBJ2-1, with D maybe TRBD2 (6 bases). Trimming shortened V by 2 bases and J by 0 bases, and 12 bases separated the two germline ends. This CDR3 spans 16 amino acids. The germline CDR1 and CDR2 sequences are SGHNT and YYREEE (reference sequence). Here the CDR3 DNA reads TGTGCCAGCAGCTTCGTGCGGGATCCCTCCTACAATGAGCAGTTCTTC. Protein: CASSFVRDPSYNEQFF. Looking up the rest from reference TRBV5-4 and TRBJ2-1 gives the full variable domain: ETGVTQSPTHLIKTRGQQVTLRCSSQSGHNTVSWYQQALGQGPQFIFQYYREEENGRGNFPPRFSGLQFPNYSSELNVNALELDDSALYLCASSFVRDPSYNEQFFGPGTRLTVL.

This clone came up once. The CDR3 spells CAWSAGTVVGTEAFF. DNA for the CDR3: TGTGCCTGGAGTGCCGGGACGGTTGTTGGCACTGAAGCTTTCTTT. The rearrangement links TRBV30 to TRBJ1-1; TRBD1 is a possible D gene (5 bases). Germline loops: CDR1 GTSNPN, CDR2 SVGIG (reference sequence). The length of the CDR3 is 15 residues. Trimming pared 1 base from V and 4 bases from J, leaving 16 bases between. The whole variable domain, filled in from reference TRBV30 and TRBJ1-1, reads SQTIHQWPATLVQPVGSPLSLECTVEGTSNPNLYWYRQAAGRGLQLLFYSVGIGQISSEVPQNLSASRPQDRQFILSSKKLLLSDSGFYLCAWSAGTVVGTEAFFGQGTRLTVV.

The V call is TRBV2, the J call TRBJ2-3, with D perhaps matching TRBD2 (6 bases). Germline CDR1 is SNHLY and CDR2 is FYNNEI. The V end was cut by 2 bases, the J end by 2 bases, with 11 bases between. This CDR3 is built from 15 residues. This CDR3 is CASSEFGGDTDTQYF. The CDR3 nucleotides read TGTGCCAGCAGTGAATTCGGGGGTGACACAGATACGCAGTATTTT.

The table lists this clone with a count of one. In DNA, the CDR3 is TGCGCCAGCAGCCACACCCCGGGACAGGGTTTTACCTACGAGCAGTACTTC. It is translated as CASSHTPGQGFTYEQYF. The rearrangement joins TRBV4-1 to TRBJ2-7; 9 bases align to TRBD1. V gave up 3 bases and J gave up 2 bases; unmatched junction bases: 11. CDR1 MGHRA and CDR2 YSYEKL come from the germline V gene. The CDR3 is 17 amino acids.